The clone carrying this T cell receptor (beta chain) was observed once. What it binds is unknown. This sample is drawn from a study of shared clonotypes between healthy human individuals. At the level of the study: Three plates each covered CD4 naive and memory; CD8 naive two, CD8 memory one.

The assay used deep level. Profiled with immunoSEQ multiplex PCR; TCRdb holds only in-frame clones, not every one. The sample lists hundreds of thousands of clones; about 96% were seen once. The CDR3 sequence is 15 residues long. Unmatched junction bases numbered 5, after V lost 1 base and J lost 3 bases. Germline V lookup: CDR1 SGHTA, CDR2 FQGNSA. Study-wide findings and caveats: Only blood was sampled; tissue repertoires likely differ.

Only CD45RO-negative cells positively selected for CCR7 counted as naive CD8 cells, so terminally differentiated effector memory CD45RA+ cells were excluded. Every contributor of samples was a Caucasian grown-up residing in Nashville, Tennessee. The source material was naive CD8+ T cells sorted from blood. The chain is built from TRBV7-2 and TRBJ2-7; 8 bases align to TRBD2. This sequence was found in a woman in her 30s in good health. CDR3 sequence (DNA): TGTGCCAGCAGCTTAGTCCCCAGCGGGAGCTACGAGCAGTACTTC. Its translation: CASSLVPSGSYEQYF.